This entry describes one T cell receptor beta chain. The antigen remains undetermined. The assay was immunoSEQ multiplex PCR, and TCRdb's table has in-frame clones only and misses some. Among roughly 150,000 clones listed, 86% were seen once. This entry is derived from a study of cytomegalovirus exposure and HLA in healthy donors. Whole-study results and caveats: Most TCR sequences proved rare, with some public TCRs found in many donors. There were around 160 TCR beta chains listed as cytomegalovirus-associated. High sensitivity and specificity were reportedly achieved when the classifier diagnosed cytomegalovirus status.

In germline, CDR1 is LNHDA, CDR2 SQIVND (reference sequence). Trimming cost V 1 base and J 6 bases, with 16 bases left between them. This CDR3 contains 15 residues. This sequence was found in a woman aged 30 to 39 in good health and CMV-seronegative. The material sequenced was PBMCs. The rearrangement links TRBV19 to TRBJ2-7; D might be TRBD1 (6 bases). The CDR3 reads CASSIVTAGRGEQYF. CDR3 nucleotide sequence: TGTGCCAGTAGTATAGTCACGGCGGGCAGGGGCGAGCAGTACTTC.